This TCR beta chain was recorded in a study of T-cell memory formation after mild COVID-19. As for the study in general: Each donor largely had its own TCR clusters.

TCRalpha and TCRbeta libraries used 5'RACE with constant-segment primers and UMIs. TCRdb reanalysed the 5' RACE reads using MiXCR and keeps one entry per CDR3 protein. The table lists about 360,000 distinct CDR3 sequences, around 14% of them singletons. CDR1 and CDR2 (germline): SQVTM, ANQGSEA. Trimming pared 4 bases from V and 6 bases from J, leaving 10 bases between. CDR3 length: 12 amino acids. This clonotype showed up many times. Its antigen is unknown. Study observations and caveats: Chiefly within CM and EM were the contracting CD4+ clones; CD8+ ones were within EMRA. There was a balanced CD4/CD8 profile in clones contracting day 15 to 85, and later expanders leaned CD4+.

The TCR sequence derives from a man aged 18 to 30 who had mild COVID-19 (a few samples of this study predate the infection). Cell type and time point are not known. This chain links TRBV29-1 with TRBJ2-1; unclear D gene. Sample: PBMCs or a T cell subset sorted from them (not recorded which). The CDR3 is CSVGFMGNEQFF. For the CDR3, the DNA is TGCAGCGTTGGTTTTATGGGCAATGAGCAGTTCTTC.